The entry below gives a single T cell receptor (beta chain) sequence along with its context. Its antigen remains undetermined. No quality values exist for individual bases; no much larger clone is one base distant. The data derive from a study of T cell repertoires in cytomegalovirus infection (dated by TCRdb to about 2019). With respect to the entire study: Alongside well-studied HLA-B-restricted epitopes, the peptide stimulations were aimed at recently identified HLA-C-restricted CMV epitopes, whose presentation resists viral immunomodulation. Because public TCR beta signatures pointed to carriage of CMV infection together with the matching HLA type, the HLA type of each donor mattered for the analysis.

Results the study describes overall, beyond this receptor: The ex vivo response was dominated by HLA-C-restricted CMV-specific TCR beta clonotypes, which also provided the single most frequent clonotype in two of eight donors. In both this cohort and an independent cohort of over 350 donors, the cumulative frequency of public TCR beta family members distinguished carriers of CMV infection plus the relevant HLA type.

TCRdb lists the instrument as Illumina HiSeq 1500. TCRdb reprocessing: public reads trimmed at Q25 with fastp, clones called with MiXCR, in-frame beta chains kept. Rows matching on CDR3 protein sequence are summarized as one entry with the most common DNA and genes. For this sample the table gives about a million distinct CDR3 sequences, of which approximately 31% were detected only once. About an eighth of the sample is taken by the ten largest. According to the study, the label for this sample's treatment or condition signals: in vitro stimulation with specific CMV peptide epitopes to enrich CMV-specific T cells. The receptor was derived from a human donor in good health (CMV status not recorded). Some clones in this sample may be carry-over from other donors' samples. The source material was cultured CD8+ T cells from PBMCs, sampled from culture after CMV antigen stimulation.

The encoded CDR3 is CSARLAANEQFF. The DNA reads TGCAGTGCTAGACTAGCGGCAAATGAGCAGTTCTTC. Rearrangement joined TRBV20-1 to TRBJ2-1; 7 middle bases align to TRBD2. The germline V gene (reference sequence) specifies DFQATT as CDR1 and SNEGSKA as CDR2. Germline trimming amounts to 2 bases on V and 7 bases on J, with 2 as the count of junction bases outside the gene matches. Including the terminal cysteine and phenylalanine, the CDR3 comprises 12 residues. The sequence is cut down to CDR3 DNA, 36 bases in frame from base 1.